This T cell receptor beta chain was recovered during a study of somatic mutations in cytotoxic T cells in rheumatoid arthritis. Germline V lookup: CDR1 MGHRA, CDR2 YSYEKL. V was pared by 4 bases and J by 10 bases, with 21 bases of the junction left unmatched. There are 17 residues in the CDR3. The repertoire was sequenced with immunoSEQ multiplex PCR; TCRdb's copy has only in-frame clones and lacks some. Here the sample spans about 14,000 clones, roughly 80% being singletons. Sequencing used CD8+ T cells sorted from blood. The rearrangement links TRBV4-1 to TRBJ1-1; 7 bases align to TRBD1. The sequence was obtained from an adult with rheumatoid arthritis. The CDR3 sequence: CASSPTDRTETPYRAFF. The CDR3 bases are TGCGCCAGCAGCCCTACGGACAGGACTGAAACACCCTATCGAGCTTTCTTT.